Reported below is one T cell receptor (beta chain). Antigen unknown. This sample is drawn from a study of shared clonotypes between healthy human individuals. At the level of the study: Each donor's CD8 memory used one plate, CD8 naive two, each CD4 subset three. Broader study findings: Sorted-subset sequencing was shown by rarefaction to be incomplete despite large depth.

As originally analysed: ImmunoSEQ gave junction-only sequences without quality scores, so filtering differed. The data were produced by immunoSEQ multiplex PCR, yet TCRdb's version contains in-frame clones alone and is incomplete. V and J calls and clone size come straight from that table; D and trimming were deduced from the DNA. The sample includes a few million clones, over 90% of them seen just once. Those who donated, Caucasian adults without exception, all lived in Nashville, Tennessee. The sample consisted of naive CD4+ T cells from PBMCs. Subset noted: CD45RA+ positively selected. This TCR was recovered from a man aged 18 to 30 in good health. Some clones in this sample may be carry-over from other donors' samples.

CDR3 protein: CASSQARAGATLYGYTF. In DNA, the CDR3 is TGCGCCAGCAGCCAAGCGAGAGCGGGGGCGACCCTCTATGGCTACACCTTC. The genes are TRBV4-1 and TRBJ1-2, with D possibly being TRBD1 (6 bases). The germline gives CDR1 MGHRA, CDR2 YSYEKL. The V gene lost 1 base and the J gene lost 4 bases, with 19 bases spanning the gap. The CDR3 loop spans 17 amino acids.